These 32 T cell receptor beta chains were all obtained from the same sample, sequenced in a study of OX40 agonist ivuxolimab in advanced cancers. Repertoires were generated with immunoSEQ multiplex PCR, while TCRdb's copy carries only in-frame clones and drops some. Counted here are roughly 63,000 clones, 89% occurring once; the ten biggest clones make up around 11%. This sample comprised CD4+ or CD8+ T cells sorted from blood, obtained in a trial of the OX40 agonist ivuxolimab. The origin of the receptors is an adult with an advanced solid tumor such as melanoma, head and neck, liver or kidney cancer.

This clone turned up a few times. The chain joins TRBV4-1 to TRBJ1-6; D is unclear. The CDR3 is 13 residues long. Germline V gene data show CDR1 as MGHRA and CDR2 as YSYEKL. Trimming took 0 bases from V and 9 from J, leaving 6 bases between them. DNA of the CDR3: TGCGCCAGCAGCCAAGATCTGAGTTCACCCCTCCACTTT. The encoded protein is CASSQDLSSPLHF.

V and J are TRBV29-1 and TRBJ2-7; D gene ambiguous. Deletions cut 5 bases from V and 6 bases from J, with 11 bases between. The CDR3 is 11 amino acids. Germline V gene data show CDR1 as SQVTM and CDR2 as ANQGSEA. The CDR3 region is CSVRSSREQYF. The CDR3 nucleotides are TGCAGCGTTAGAAGTTCTCGCGAGCAGTACTTC.

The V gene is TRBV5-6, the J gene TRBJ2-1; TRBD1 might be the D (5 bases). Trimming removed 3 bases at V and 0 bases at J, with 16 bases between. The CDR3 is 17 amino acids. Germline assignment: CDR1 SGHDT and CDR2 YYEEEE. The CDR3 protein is CASSYWTNPFSYNEQFF. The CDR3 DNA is TGTGCCAGCAGCTACTGGACAAACCCATTCTCCTACAATGAGCAGTTCTTC.

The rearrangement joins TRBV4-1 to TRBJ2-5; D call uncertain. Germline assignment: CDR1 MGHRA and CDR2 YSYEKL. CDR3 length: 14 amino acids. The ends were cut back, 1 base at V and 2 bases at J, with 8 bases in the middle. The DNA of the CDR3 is TGCGCCAGCAGCCAAGTACAGACTCAAGAGACCCAGTACTTC. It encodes CASSQVQTQETQYF.

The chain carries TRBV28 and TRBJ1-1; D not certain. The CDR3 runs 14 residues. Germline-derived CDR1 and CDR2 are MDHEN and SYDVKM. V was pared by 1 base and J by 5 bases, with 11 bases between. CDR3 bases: TGTGCCAGCAGTTTATACGGCGGGGTGACTGAAGCTTTCTTT. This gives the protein CASSLYGGVTEAFF. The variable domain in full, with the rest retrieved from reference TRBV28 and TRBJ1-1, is DVKVTQSSRYLVKRTGEKVFLECVQDMDHENMFWYRQDPGLGLRLIYFSYDVKMKEKGDIPEGYSVSREKKERFSLILESASTNQTSMYLCASSLYGGVTEAFFGQGTRLTVV.

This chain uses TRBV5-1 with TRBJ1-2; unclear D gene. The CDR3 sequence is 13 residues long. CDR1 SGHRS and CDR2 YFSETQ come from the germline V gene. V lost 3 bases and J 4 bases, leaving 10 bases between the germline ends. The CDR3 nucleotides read TGCGCCAGCAGCTGGAACGAAGCCTATGGCTACACCTTC. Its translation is CASSWNEAYGYTF.

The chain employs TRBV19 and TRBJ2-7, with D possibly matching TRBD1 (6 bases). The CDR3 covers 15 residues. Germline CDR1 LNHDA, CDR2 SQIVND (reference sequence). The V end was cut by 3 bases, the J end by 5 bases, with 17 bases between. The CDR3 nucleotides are TGTGCCAGTAGTATTTTTAGGGGGAGCTGGGACGAGCAGTACTTC. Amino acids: CASSIFRGSWDEQYF.

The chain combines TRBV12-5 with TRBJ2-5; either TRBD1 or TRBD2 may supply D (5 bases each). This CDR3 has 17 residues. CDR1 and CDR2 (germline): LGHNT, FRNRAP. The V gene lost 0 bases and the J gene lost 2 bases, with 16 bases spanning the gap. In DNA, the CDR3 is TGTGCTAGTGGTTTGGTAGGGGCGGGTCGGGAACAAGAGACCCAGTACTTC. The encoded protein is CASGLVGAGREQETQYF.

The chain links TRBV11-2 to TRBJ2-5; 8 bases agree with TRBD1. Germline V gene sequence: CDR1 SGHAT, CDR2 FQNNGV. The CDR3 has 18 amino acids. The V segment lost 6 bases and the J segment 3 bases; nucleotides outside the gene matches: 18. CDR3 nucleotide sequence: TGTGCCAGCAGTAGAGACAGGGTGTCAGGGGGCGATGAAGAGACCCAGTACTTC. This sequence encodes CASSRDRVSGGDEETQYF.

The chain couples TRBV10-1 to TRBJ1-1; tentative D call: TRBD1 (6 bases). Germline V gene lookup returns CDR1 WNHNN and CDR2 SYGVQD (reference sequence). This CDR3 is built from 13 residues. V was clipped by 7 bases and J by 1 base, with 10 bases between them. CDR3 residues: CASTQGWNTEAFF. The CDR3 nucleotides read TGCGCCAGCACCCAGGGGTGGAACACTGAAGCTTTCTTT.

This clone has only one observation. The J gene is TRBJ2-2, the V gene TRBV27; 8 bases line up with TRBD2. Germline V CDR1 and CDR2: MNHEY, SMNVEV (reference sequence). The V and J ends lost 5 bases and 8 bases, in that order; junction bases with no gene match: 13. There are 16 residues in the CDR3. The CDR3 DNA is TGTGCCAGCAGTCTCGGTCCGGGACTAGTATCAGGGGAGCTGTTTTTT. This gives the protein CASSLGPGLVSGELFF.

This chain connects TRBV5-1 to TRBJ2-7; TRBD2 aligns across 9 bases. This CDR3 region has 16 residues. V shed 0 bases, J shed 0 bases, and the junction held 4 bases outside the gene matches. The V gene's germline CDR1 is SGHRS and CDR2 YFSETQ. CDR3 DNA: TGCGCCAGCAGCTTGGCGGTTAGCGGGAGCTCCTACGAGCAGTACTTC. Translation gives CASSLAVSGSSYEQYF.

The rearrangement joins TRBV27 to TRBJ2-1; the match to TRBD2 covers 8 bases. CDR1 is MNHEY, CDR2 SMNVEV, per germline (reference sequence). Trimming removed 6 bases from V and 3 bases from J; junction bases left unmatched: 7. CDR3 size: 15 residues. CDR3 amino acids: CASSRPGGIYNEQFF. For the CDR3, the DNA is TGTGCCAGCAGCCGCCCGGGGGGGATCTACAATGAGCAGTTCTTC.

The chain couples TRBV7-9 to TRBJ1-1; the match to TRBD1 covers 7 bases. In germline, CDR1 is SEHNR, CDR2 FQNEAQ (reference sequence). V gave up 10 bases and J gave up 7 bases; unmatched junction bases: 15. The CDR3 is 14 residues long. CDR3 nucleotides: TGTGCCACCGGGGGGTCCAGGGACAGTTTTGAAGCTTTCTTT. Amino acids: CATGGSRDSFEAFF.

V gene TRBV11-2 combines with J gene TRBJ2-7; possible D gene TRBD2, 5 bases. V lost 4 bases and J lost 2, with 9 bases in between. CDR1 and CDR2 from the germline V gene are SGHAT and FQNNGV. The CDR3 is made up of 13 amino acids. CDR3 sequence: CASSWESPYEQYF. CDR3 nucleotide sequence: TGTGCCAGCAGCTGGGAGAGCCCCTACGAGCAGTACTTC.

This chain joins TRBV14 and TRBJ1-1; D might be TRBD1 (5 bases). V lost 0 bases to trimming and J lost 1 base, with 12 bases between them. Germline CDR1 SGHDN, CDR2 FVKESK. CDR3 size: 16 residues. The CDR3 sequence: CASSQDGDEPNTEAFF. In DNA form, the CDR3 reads TGTGCCAGCAGCCAAGACGGGGACGAGCCGAACACTGAAGCTTTCTTT. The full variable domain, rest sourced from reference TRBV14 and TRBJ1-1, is EAGVTQFPSHSVIEKGQTVTLRCDPISGHDNLYWYRRVMGKEIKFLLHFVKESKQDESGMPNNRFLAERTGGTYSTLKVQPAELEDSGVYFCASSQDGDEPNTEAFFGQGTRLTVV.

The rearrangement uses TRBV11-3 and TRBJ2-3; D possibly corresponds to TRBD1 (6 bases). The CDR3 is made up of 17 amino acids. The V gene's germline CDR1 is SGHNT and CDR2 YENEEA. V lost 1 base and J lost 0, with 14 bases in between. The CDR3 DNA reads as TGTGCCAGCAGCTTAGGCCGCAGGGGAATTAGCACAGATACGCAGTATTTT. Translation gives CASSLGRRGISTDTQYF.

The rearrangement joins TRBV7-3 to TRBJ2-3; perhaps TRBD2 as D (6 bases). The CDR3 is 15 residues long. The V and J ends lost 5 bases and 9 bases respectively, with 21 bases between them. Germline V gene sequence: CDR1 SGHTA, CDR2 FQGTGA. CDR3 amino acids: CASSPHRRVGLTQYF. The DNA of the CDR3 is TGTGCCAGCAGCCCCCACAGGAGGGTCGGGTTGACGCAGTATTTT.

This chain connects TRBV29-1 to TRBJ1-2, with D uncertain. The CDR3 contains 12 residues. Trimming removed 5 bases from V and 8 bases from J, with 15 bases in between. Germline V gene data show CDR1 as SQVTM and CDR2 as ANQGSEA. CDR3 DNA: TGCAGCGTTACCGGGCCCAAGGAGGGCTACACCTTC. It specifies CSVTGPKEGYTF.

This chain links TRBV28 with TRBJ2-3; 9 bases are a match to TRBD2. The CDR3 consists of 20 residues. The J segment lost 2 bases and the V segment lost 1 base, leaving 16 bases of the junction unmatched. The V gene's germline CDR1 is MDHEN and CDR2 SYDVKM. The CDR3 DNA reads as TGTGCCAGCAGTTTATCCCCTGTCCCTACTAGCGGGTTATTCACAGATACGCAGTATTTT. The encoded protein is CASSLSPVPTSGLFTDTQYF.

CDR3 loop: CASSFLGGYTF. The CDR3 DNA reads TGCGCCAGCAGCTTTTTAGGTGGCTACACCTTC. The chain combines TRBV5-1 with TRBJ1-2; D unclear. Germline loops: CDR1 SGHRS, CDR2 YFSETQ. The V gene lost 2 bases and the J gene lost 7 bases, with 6 bases spanning the gap. The CDR3 sequence is 11 residues long.

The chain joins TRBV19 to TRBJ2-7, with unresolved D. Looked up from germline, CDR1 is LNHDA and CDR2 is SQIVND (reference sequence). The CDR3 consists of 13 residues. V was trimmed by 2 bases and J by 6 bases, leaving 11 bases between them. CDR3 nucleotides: TGTGCCAGTAGTATATTAGAAGGCAGCGAGCAGTACTTC. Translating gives CASSILEGSEQYF.

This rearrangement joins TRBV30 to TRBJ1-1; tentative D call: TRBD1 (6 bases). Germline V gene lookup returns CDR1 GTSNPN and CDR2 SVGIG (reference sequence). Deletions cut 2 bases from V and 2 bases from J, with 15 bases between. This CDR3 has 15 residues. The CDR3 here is CAWSFSPRGNTEAFF. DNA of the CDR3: TGTGCCTGGAGTTTCTCCCCCAGGGGAAACACTGAAGCTTTCTTT.

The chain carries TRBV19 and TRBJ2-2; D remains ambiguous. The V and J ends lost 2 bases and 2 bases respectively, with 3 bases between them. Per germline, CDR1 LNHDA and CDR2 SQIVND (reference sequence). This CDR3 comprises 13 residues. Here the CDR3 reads CASSIYNTGELFF. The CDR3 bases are TGTGCCAGTAGTATATACAACACCGGGGAGCTGTTTTTT.

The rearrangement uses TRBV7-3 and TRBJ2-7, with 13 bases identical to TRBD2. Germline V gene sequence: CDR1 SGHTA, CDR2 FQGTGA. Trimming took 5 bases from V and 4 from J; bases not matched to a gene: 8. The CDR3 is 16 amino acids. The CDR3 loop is CASSRTSGGAFYEQYF. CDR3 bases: TGTGCCAGCAGCCGTACTAGCGGGGGGGCCTTTTACGAGCAGTACTTC.

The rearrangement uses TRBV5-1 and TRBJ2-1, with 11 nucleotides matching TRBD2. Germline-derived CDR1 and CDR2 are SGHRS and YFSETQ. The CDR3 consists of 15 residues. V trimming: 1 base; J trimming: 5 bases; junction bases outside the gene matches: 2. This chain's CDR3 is CASSLLAGGNNEQFF. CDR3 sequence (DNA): TGCGCCAGCAGCTTGCTAGCGGGGGGCAACAATGAGCAGTTCTTC.

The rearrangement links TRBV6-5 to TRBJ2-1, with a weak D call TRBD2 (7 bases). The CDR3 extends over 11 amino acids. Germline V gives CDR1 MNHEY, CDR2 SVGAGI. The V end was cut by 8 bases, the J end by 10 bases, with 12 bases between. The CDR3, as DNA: TGTGCCAGCGGGGGGGCAGGGGAGCAGTTCTTC. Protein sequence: CASGGAGEQFF.

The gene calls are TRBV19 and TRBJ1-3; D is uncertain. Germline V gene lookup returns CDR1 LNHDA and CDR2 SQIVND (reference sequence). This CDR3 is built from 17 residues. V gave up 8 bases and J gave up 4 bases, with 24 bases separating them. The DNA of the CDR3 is TGTGCCAGTTCCTGGCTGGTCGTACCGTTGGCGGGAAACACCATATATTTT. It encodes CASSWLVVPLAGNTIYF.

The CDR3 protein is CASSPQGVGYNEQFF. The CDR3 DNA reads TGTGCCAGCAGTCCCCAGGGGGTAGGCTACAATGAGCAGTTCTTC. The J gene is TRBJ2-1, the V gene TRBV27, with TRBD1 matching over 7 bases. CDR3 length: 15 amino acids. CDR1 is MNHEY and CDR2 is SMNVEV in the germline V gene (reference sequence). J gave up 3 bases and V 5 bases, and 7 bases lay outside the gene matches.

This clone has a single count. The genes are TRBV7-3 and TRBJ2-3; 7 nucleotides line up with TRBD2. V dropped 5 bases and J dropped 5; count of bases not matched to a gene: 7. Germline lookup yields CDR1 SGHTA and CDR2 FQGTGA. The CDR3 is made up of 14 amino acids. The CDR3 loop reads CASSPIGEGDTQYF. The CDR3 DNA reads TGTGCCAGCAGCCCCATAGGGGAGGGAGATACGCAGTATTTT.

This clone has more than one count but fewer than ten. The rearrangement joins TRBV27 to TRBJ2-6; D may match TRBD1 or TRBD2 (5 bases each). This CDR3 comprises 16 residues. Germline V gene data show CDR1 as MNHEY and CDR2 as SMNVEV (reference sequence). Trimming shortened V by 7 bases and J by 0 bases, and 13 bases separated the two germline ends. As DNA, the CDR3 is TGTGCCAGCACACGTGGGGGTAGCTCTGGGGCCAACGTCCTGACTTTC. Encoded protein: CASTRGGSSGANVLTF.

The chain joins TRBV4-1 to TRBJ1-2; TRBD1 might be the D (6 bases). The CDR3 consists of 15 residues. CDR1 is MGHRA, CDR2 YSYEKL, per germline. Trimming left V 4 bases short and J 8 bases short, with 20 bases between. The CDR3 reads CASSPILGDQGGYTF. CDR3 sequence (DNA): TGCGCCAGCAGCCCGATCCTAGGGGACCAGGGGGGCTACACCTTC.